The source of this TCR beta chain is a study of blood T cell repertoires in COVID-19. Profiled with immunoSEQ multiplex PCR; TCRdb holds only in-frame clones, not every one. The data show more than 95,000 clones, about 85% seen once. This CDR3 spans 14 amino acids. In germline, CDR1 is KGHSH, CDR2 LQKENI. V shed 2 bases, J shed 9 bases, and the junction held 2 bases outside the gene matches. This receptor was identified in a man older than 75 with active or convalescent COVID-19. The V and J genes are TRBV18 and TRBJ1-6; 9 bases match TRBD1. Sequencing used peripheral blood. The CDR3 DNA reads as TGTGCCAGCTCACCATGGGACAGGGCTTCACCCCTCCACTTT. Translation: CASSPWDRASPLHF.